The 5 T cell receptor beta chains reported below all come from one sample, sequenced in a study of T cell changes during pregnancy in multiple sclerosis. Data came from immunoSEQ multiplex PCR; TCRdb stores just in-frame clones and leaves some out. The sample lists tens of thousands of clones; around 93% were seen once. The sample was CD8+ T cells from peripheral blood mononuclear cells, taken in the third trimester of pregnancy. The receptor source for this set is a female donor with multiple sclerosis, enrolled in a pregnancy study.

In DNA, the CDR3 is TGTGCCAGCAGCCAAGAGGTCTGGGGAGCGAGGGTGGGGAATGAGCAGTTCTTC. This translates into CASSQEVWGARVGNEQFF. The chain couples TRBV4-2 to TRBJ2-1; TRBD2 is a possible D gene (5 bases). This CDR3 contains 18 residues. Germline V lookup: CDR1 LGHNA, CDR2 YNFKEQ. Between the trimmed V and J ends, which lost 0 bases and 7 bases, there was a span of 22 bases.

This clone appeared once. The chain links TRBV25-1 to TRBJ2-2; 8 bases are a match to TRBD2. The CDR3 spans 14 residues. The germline CDR1 and CDR2 sequences are MGHDK and SYGVNS. J lost 6 bases, V lost 5 bases, and 5 bases had no gene match. CDR3 coding DNA: TGTGCCAGCAGTCGGGAGGGGGAAGCCGGGGAGCTGTTTTTT. Its translation is CASSREGEAGELFF.

The rearrangement links TRBV7-6 to TRBJ1-1; possible D gene TRBD1, 6 bases. Looked up from germline, CDR1 is SGHVS and CDR2 is FNYEAQ. The CDR3 covers 14 residues. Trimming left V 5 bases short and J 2 bases short, with 12 bases between. CDR3 loop: CASSLRTANTEAFF. The CDR3 region has the DNA TGTGCCAGCAGCCTCCGGACAGCTAACACTGAAGCTTTCTTT.

The chain has TRBV23-1 and TRBJ2-3, with 7 positions matching TRBD1. TRBV23-1 is treated as an ORF (open reading frame) with a function not yet certain. This CDR3 has 13 amino acids. With 10 bases clipped from V and 3 bases from J, the junction kept 7 bases outside the gene matches. The CDR3 protein is CAIQHRGTDTQYF. CDR3 nucleotides: TGCGCCATTCAGCACAGGGGAACAGATACGCAGTATTTT.

This chain joins TRBV13 and TRBJ1-2; D is unclear. Trimming removed 1 base from V and 0 bases from J, with 9 bases in between. Germline-derived CDR1 and CDR2 are PRHDT and FYEKMQ (reference sequence). The CDR3 runs to 15 residues. The CDR3 here is CASSLEWQANYGYTF. In nucleotides, the CDR3 is TGTGCCAGCAGCTTAGAGTGGCAGGCTAACTATGGCTACACCTTC.